The clone carrying this TCR beta chain has more than one count but fewer than ten. The antigen is undetermined. The sample is drawn from a study of cytomegalovirus exposure and HLA in healthy donors. Broader study findings: The likely origin of a cluster of highly shared sequence variants was a sequencing artifact.

PCR was performed using 60 Vbeta and 13 Jbeta primers. Using immunoSEQ multiplex PCR, the repertoire was profiled, and TCRdb retains in-frame clones only, with some absent. Among approximately 280,000 clones listed, roughly 85% were seen once. Germline CDR1 reads KGHSY; CDR2 reads FQNENV. V gave up 0 bases and J gave up 7 bases; unmatched junction bases: 5. The CDR3 totals 14 residues. Sequencing was done on a sample of PBMCs. The rearrangement links TRBV16 to TRBJ1-2; 7 nucleotides align to TRBD1. This clonotype originated in a man in his forties in good health and CMV-seropositive. CDR3 bases: TGTGCCAGCAGCCAATCGATAGGGGGCGGTGGCTACACCTTC. Translating gives CASSQSIGGGGYTF.